This T cell receptor beta chain was observed in a study of cytomegalovirus exposure and HLA in healthy donors (dated by TCRdb to about 2017). A note on the overall study: An earlier analysis of a few hundred of the donors reported 250 to 300 Gb of sequence data and 117 million unique TCR beta sequences obtained from 180 million or so T cells. About 280 gigabases of sequencing data and approximately 80 million unique TCR sequences were included in an early release covering about 700 HLA-typed donors. The genetic ancestry cluster associated with self-reported Caucasian donors included 81% of the roughly 390 genotyped donors. The study aimed to test whether signatures of past pathogen exposure could be identified by cataloging public T cell receptors. The T cell repertoires of 666 subjects were profiled by immunosequencing and related to cytomegalovirus serostatus. A separate validation cohort of more than 100 different subjects was used in addition to the roughly 720-subject first cohort. To predict cytomegalovirus infection status, the study combined high-throughput TCR immunosequencing, statistical association of individual TCRs with disease status, and machine learning. A later analysis re-analyzed previously published TCR beta repertoires from 650 to 800 donors and added high-resolution HLA genotyping to study TCR occurrence patterns. Rather than using new phenotypic data, the later analysis identified candidate immune exposures from TCR beta sequences and from how often those sequences occurred across donors. An earlier analysis of 587 of the donors applied high-throughput TCR beta sequencing to assess whether each TCR beta V gene segment acted as functional or pseudogenic. Donor age, sex, ethnicity and CMV serostatus were compiled alongside the repertoire data. A later genetic analysis used genome-wide SNP genotypes for about 55% of the 666 donors, treating that subset as a discovery cohort. All discovery cohort repertoires had been generated on a single sequencing platform. HLA typing included class I and class II loci at four-digit resolution. Typing coverage varied by locus: roughly 629-630 donors for A, B, C, DRB1 and DQB1; roughly 500 for DQA1; more than 600 for DPA1; 450 to 480 for DPB1. Roughly 5 DR-DQ haplotypes were handled as single units for association and clustering, since linkage in the cohort was strong. Among roughly 400 genotyped donors of the cohort, an average of roughly 230,000 unique TCR beta nucleotide sequences was sequenced per donor, of which about 19% were non-productive. What the work shows at the level of the full study, not this receptor alone: In a later analysis, HLA-associated TCR beta chains were found to be more clonally expanded and to have lower generation probabilities than equally common non-associated chains. Linkage disequilibrium might explain the correlated functional status among segregating V segments, but an unknown experimental factor could not be ruled out. Because counts were too low, seventeen rarely observed V segments, including chromosome 9 orphons, were excluded from the earlier analysis of several hundred of the donors. Compared with the roughly 670-donor mean, donors in an Asian-associated ancestry cluster had fewer N-insertions in productive TCRs, according to a later genetic analysis. In a later analysis, several top co-occurrence clusters were reported to appear linked to parvovirus B19, influenza, CMV and Epstein-Barr virus. When HLA alleles, especially DR and DQ, strongly co-occurred, TCR associations were difficult to assign to individual alleles. Most TCR sequences were seen in very few donors, while some public TCRs were found in many individuals. Sequencing depth was assumed to be roughly uniform across donors in the presence/absence analyses, though that assumption may not hold. Because some donors lacked HLA typing at each locus, the association tests relied only on the typed subset. In a later analysis, some 17,000 TCR beta sequences were associated with specific HLA alleles at a false discovery rate of 0.05. In a later analysis, the rate of TCR association differed among HLA loci, with DRB1 alleles having the most associated TCRs and HLA-C alleles having the fewest. Some IMGT-functional V segments, including TRBV6-2 and TRBV6-3, could not be distinguished by the 87-base-pair reads and were therefore excluded. A total of fewer than 200 TCR beta chains were listed by the study as associated with cytomegalovirus. In this cohort, only TCR beta chains were sequenced, and detectable features were limited by the absence of alpha or paired-chain data. In an earlier analysis of fewer than 700 of the donors, most TCR beta V segments appeared in productive rearrangements about 90% or about 30% of the time, broadly matching IMGT annotations. A cluster of highly shared sequence variants was judged likely to represent a technical artifact of the sequencing pipeline. For the cohort, immune exposure information was limited to CMV serostatus. It was suggested by the authors that the approach could potentially be generalized to other disease states and immunological phenotypes. A further reported finding was that TCR beta sequences accurately predicted the HLA-A and HLA-B alleles for most subjects in the first cohort. The classifier was reported to diagnose cytomegalovirus status with high specificity and sensitivity in both the original and validation cohorts. In a later analysis, most CMV-associated TCR beta chains were found to appear HLA-restricted, with HLA associations seemingly driven largely by CMV exposure. In vitro tests confirmed that a few of the cytomegalovirus-associated TCR beta chains recognize cytomegalovirus antigens. V-gene and J-gene trimming of TCR beta chains was associated with a missense DCLRE1C variant in a later genetic analysis, and the association was replicated in an independent cohort.

As regards this clone: Which antigen it targets is not known. No qualities accompany the bases; no much larger clone lies one base away.

Preparation of the library involved the immunoSEQ multiplex PCR assay. For the multiplex PCR, a mixture combining 60 forward primers for TCR Vbeta segments and 13 reverse primers for TCR Jbeta segments was used. The CDR3 region of rearranged TCR beta genes was amplified from genomic DNA with a multiplex PCR assay. Amplified TCR beta libraries were sequenced as 87-base-pair reads on the Illumina HiSeq System. For the original study's pipeline: A later analysis counted tens of millions of unique TCR beta chains across the 550 to 750 repertoires, and 9.5 million to 11 million of these chains were shared by at least two donors. A nearest-neighbor algorithm error-corrected the raw reads and collapsed the reads into unique sequences, merging closely related sequences to remove PCR and sequencing errors. Alignment of CDR3 sequences to IMGT reference sequences was used to assign V, D and J gene segments. For a sequence to be retained, a match of at least six nucleotides was required to both a V gene segment and a J gene segment. Rearrangements were called productive when the CDR3 lacked stop codons and stayed in frame with V and J; all others were non-productive. CDR3 was defined according to IMGT convention as the region running from the second conserved V-encoded cysteine to the conserved J-encoded phenylalanine. In an earlier analysis of around 540 of the donors, sequences lacking an unambiguous match to a single V gene segment were excluded. An earlier analysis of a few hundred of the donors classified V segments as functional when productive rearrangements were above 56.7% and as segregating when the standard deviation between donors was above 5%. A statistical classification framework was developed to diagnose cytomegalovirus status using the catalog of TCR beta chain sequences. A later analysis assigned V and J genes by comparing TCR nucleotide sequences with IMGT/GENE-DB human TR gene sequences. The TCRdist pipeline was used in a later analysis to assign CDR3 sequences and most-parsimonious VDJ recombination scenarios. In a later analysis, every TCR beta chain was defined by the combination of its CDR3 amino acid sequence and its V-gene family, and reads without a unique V-gene family were dropped. A later analysis removed 550 to 700 highly shared, low-generation-probability nucleotide sequences to deal with suspected cross-contamination and a sequencing artifact. A later analysis calculated a clonal expansion index for each public chain from normalized within-repertoire ranks of inferred template counts. A later analysis computed generation probabilities with a VDJ recombination model fitted to out-of-frame rearrangements, and checked the results against IGoR. In a later analysis, hypergeometric tests were used to score TCR-TCR, TCR-HLA and TCR-CMV co-occurrence, with a repertoire-size bias correction applied to TCR pairs. A later analysis estimated false discovery rates by permuting HLA or CMV assignments 20 times. A later analysis grouped co-occurring TCRs with DBSCAN, adding TCRdist sequence similarity when clustering within HLA-allele-positive subsets. Repertoires with fewer than 30,000 or more than 120,000 public chains were left out of co-occurrence clustering, as were about five repertoires with anomalous nucleotide sharing. In its TCRdb copy, this immuneACCESS table keeps in-frame sequences only and misses some clones. Where compared with another copy, unresolved V genes explain less than half of these, and the others have no known cause. That table furnishes V, J and clone size, whereas the DNA furnished D and trimming. The sample data list approximately 120,000 clones, and 81% of these were observed just once. Around 4% of the sample goes to the ten largest clones.

The CDR3, cysteine through phenylalanine, is 15 amino acids long. This entry keeps only the CDR3 DNA: 45 bases, framed from base 1. V is pruned by 4 bases and J by 4 bases, leaving 5 bases of the junction without a gene match. From the germline V gene (reference sequence), CDR1 is SGHKS and CDR2 is YYEKEE. In total, just over 650 healthy bone marrow donors made up the cohort. At the time of sampling, all cohort members were nominally healthy, though unrecorded immune exposures were likely present. The donor tested CMV seropositive and was one of the 289 seropositive cohort members. Each donor provided a peripheral blood sample, and peripheral blood mononuclear cells were used for TCR beta sequencing. Genomic DNA extraction from the blood cell samples was performed with the Qiagen DNeasy Blood Extraction Kit.

Sample: PBMCs. The sequence joins TRBV5-5 to TRBJ1-6; 7 central bases correspond to TRBD1. The origin of this receptor is a man aged 18 to 30 in good health and CMV-seropositive. The nucleotide sequence reads as follows: TGTGCCAGCAGCGGGGGGACAGCTTATAATTCACCCCTCCACTTT. This sequence encodes CASSGGTAYNSPLHF.